One sample yielded the 16 T cell receptor beta chains listed below, sequenced in a study of blood T cell repertoires in COVID-19. Some clones are missing from TCRdb's copy, which holds only in-frame ones; the method was immunoSEQ multiplex PCR. Of about 59,000 clones in the sample, 70% to 90% are singletons; the top ten hold about a fifth. The sample consisted of peripheral blood. The receptor set was obtained from a woman of 80 years or more with active COVID-19.

The rearrangement joins TRBV9 to TRBJ2-6, with unresolved D. V was pared by 1 base and J by 2 bases, with 13 bases between. From germline, CDR1 is SGDLS and CDR2 YYNGEE. This CDR3 contains 17 residues. CDR3 in DNA: TGTGCCAGCAGCGTAAGAGGTGGAAATCCTGGGGCCAACGTCCTGACTTTC. Its translation is CASSVRGGNPGANVLTF.

The genes are TRBV9 and TRBJ2-5; a weak D match, TRBD2 (6 bases). Trimming took off 4 bases at V and 5 bases at J, with 12 bases between the two ends. The germline V gene has CDR1 SGDLS and CDR2 YYNGEE. The CDR3 extends over 13 amino acids. The CDR3 loop is CASSWGVLETQYF. The CDR3 bases are TGTGCCAGCAGCTGGGGGGTATTGGAGACCCAGTACTTC.

The chain joins TRBV4-3 to TRBJ1-5; no definite D call. Trimming shortened V by 0 bases and J by 0 bases, and 9 bases separated the two germline ends. Germline-derived CDR1 and CDR2 are LGHNA and YSLEER. There are 16 residues in the CDR3. The chain's CDR3 is CASSQDGRVSNQPQHF. For the CDR3, the DNA is TGCGCCAGCAGCCAAGATGGCCGGGTTAGCAATCAGCCCCAGCATTTT.

The chain uses TRBV3-1 (or the pseudogene TRBV3-2) and TRBJ2-7; D might be TRBD2 (6 bases). Trimming removed 5 bases at V and 7 bases at J, with 18 bases between. Germline assignment: CDR1 LGHDT and CDR2 YNNKEL (reference sequence). The CDR3 spans 14 residues. Here the CDR3 DNA reads TGTGCCAGCAGCTTGGGAGTCGGTGGAGGGGAGCAGTACTTC. Amino acid sequence: CASSLGVGGGEQYF.

The chain uses TRBV21-1 and TRBJ1-5; the listed D gene, TRBD1, was not tested against the DNA. TRBV21-1 is a pseudogene locus. This CDR3 is 19 amino acids long. CDR3 protein: CASSKDRLRDRGRRQPQHF. CDR3 in DNA: TGTGCCAGCAGCAAAGATCGGTTGAGGGACAGGGGGCGCAGACAGCCCCAGCATTTT.

The rearrangement uses TRBV6-5 and TRBJ2-7, with D possibly TRBD1 on 5 matching bases. CDR3 length: 13 residues. Per the germline V gene, CDR1 is MNHEY and CDR2 is SVGAGI. V was pared by 11 bases and J by 0 bases, with 14 bases between. CDR3 sequence reads: CAGSGRISYEQYF. The DNA of the CDR3 is TGTGCCGGCTCAGGGCGGATCTCCTACGAGCAGTACTTC.

The chain links TRBV18 to TRBJ1-5; 7 nucleotides agree with TRBD1. Germline CDR1 KGHSH, CDR2 LQKENI. V lost 5 bases and J lost 2; bases outside the gene matches: 3. This CDR3 spans 14 amino acids. The CDR3: CASSFGTGNQPQHF. As DNA, the CDR3 is TGTGCCAGCTCATTCGGGACAGGCAATCAGCCCCAGCATTTT.

The chain employs TRBV5-1 and TRBJ2-5, with 7 bases matching TRBD2. This CDR3 has 17 residues. Germline CDR1 and CDR2: SGHRS and YFSETQ. V shed 4 bases, J shed 3 bases, and the junction held 15 bases outside the gene matches. CDR3 residues: CASSSGGWRGLKETQYF. DNA of the CDR3: TGCGCCAGCAGCAGTGGGGGTTGGCGGGGGTTGAAAGAGACCCAGTACTTC.

The chain carries TRBV5-4 and TRBJ2-3; 8 bases are a match to TRBD2. V trimming: 6 bases; J trimming: 5 bases; junction bases outside the gene matches: 8. The CDR3 extends over 14 amino acids. Germline CDR1 and CDR2: SGHNT and YYREEE (reference sequence). The CDR3 bases are TGTGCCAGCACCCGGGGGGGCCAGAGAGATACGCAGTATTTT. This translates into CASTRGGQRDTQYF.

This clone was counted once. The chain couples TRBV6-5 to TRBJ1-1; 9 nucleotides align to TRBD1. Germline V gives CDR1 MNHEY, CDR2 SVGAGI. Losses at the gene ends were 6 bases for V and 3 bases for J; bases not matched to a gene: 8. The CDR3 sequence is 15 residues long. This CDR3 reads CASRPWTGVDTEAFF. The CDR3 region has the DNA TGTGCCAGCAGGCCATGGACAGGGGTAGACACTGAAGCTTTCTTT.

The chain uses TRBV6-1 and TRBJ2-3; 8 bases agree with TRBD2. Germline trimming cut 2 bases from V and 0 bases from J; bases unmatched to any gene: 7. CDR3 length equals 17 residues. The germline gives CDR1 MNHNS, CDR2 SASEGT. The CDR3 DNA is TGTGCCAGCAGTGAACGGCCTAGCGGGTTCAGCACAGATACGCAGTATTTT. It specifies CASSERPSGFSTDTQYF.

The chain links TRBV9 to TRBJ2-1; possibly TRBD1 for D (5 bases). The CDR3 is 15 amino acids. Germline assignment: CDR1 SGDLS and CDR2 YYNGEE. Trimming pared 1 base from V and 5 bases from J, leaving 13 bases between. CDR3 in DNA: TGTGCCAGCAGCGTATCCCCGACAGAGAACAATGAGCAGTTCTTC. Its translation: CASSVSPTENNEQFF.

This clone was observed a single time. The genes are TRBV3-1 (or the pseudogene TRBV3-2) and TRBJ2-7, with D perhaps TRBD2 (6 bases). This CDR3 has 16 residues. CDR1 and CDR2 (germline): LGHDT, YNNKEL (reference sequence). V was trimmed by 0 bases and J by 3 bases, leaving 15 bases between them. CDR3 nucleotides: TGTGCCAGCAGCCAAGATGGAGGGGCACTTGTCTACGAGCAGTACTTC. Residues: CASSQDGGALVYEQYF.

This clone was counted between two and nine times. The chain carries TRBV19 and TRBJ1-6, with a possible D match to TRBD1 (5 bases). Trimming stripped 11 bases from V and 5 bases from J, with 10 bases between. CDR1 is LNHDA and CDR2 is SQIVND in the germline V gene (reference sequence). The CDR3 covers 12 residues. The CDR3 reads CASGRDNSPLHF. The CDR3 nucleotides are TGTGCCTCAGGCAGGGATAATTCACCCCTCCACTTT.

The gene calls are TRBV28 and TRBJ2-7; a weak D match, TRBD1 (6 bases). The CDR3 sequence is 13 residues long. Germline V gene lookup returns CDR1 MDHEN and CDR2 SYDVKM. V lost 6 bases to trimming and J lost 3 bases, with 12 bases between them. CDR3 region: CASRPGQSYEQYF. DNA of the CDR3: TGTGCCAGCAGACCTGGACAGAGCTACGAGCAGTACTTC.

In its sample, this clone was seen once. The chain joins TRBV10-2 to TRBJ2-3, with 10 positions matching TRBD2. The germline V gene encodes CDR1 WSHSY and CDR2 SAAADI. V lost 3 bases and J lost 3; bases outside the gene matches: 6. This CDR3 comprises 16 residues. CDR3 sequence reads: CASSDALAGETDTQYF. The CDR3 nucleotides read TGCGCCAGCAGTGACGCCCTAGCGGGGGAAACAGATACGCAGTATTTT.